A single sample is the source of the 32 T cell receptor beta chains below, sequenced in a study of molecular identifiers for immune sequencing clone quantification. TCRdb recomputed calls from the PCR reads with MiXCR, one row per CDR3 protein. This table holds around 86,000 distinct CDR3 sequences, around 20% found once. The sample consisted of naive CD8+ T cells from blood, with Jurkat cell RNA spiked in. Subset reported: FACS-sorted CD8+CD4-CCR7+CD45RA+ naive T cells. These receptors originate from a human donor in good health. Some libraries in this study had Jurkat cell RNA spiked in.

V gene TRBV28 combines with J gene TRBJ2-1, with 13 bases matching TRBD2. Germline CDR1 is MDHEN and CDR2 is SYDVKM. The CDR3 is 20 amino acids. V gave up 8 bases and J gave up 4 bases; unmatched junction bases: 20. CDR3 loop: CASGSQDRQGLAGLYNEQFF. CDR3 coding DNA: TGTGCCAGCGGTTCCCAGGACAGACAGGGACTAGCGGGACTTTACAATGAGCAGTTCTTC.

This clonotype has a count of ten or more. V and J are TRBV3-1 and TRBJ1-3; D unclear. The ends were cut back, 4 bases at V and 0 bases at J, with 16 bases in the middle. The CDR3 runs to 17 residues. Germline V gene sequence: CDR1 LGHDT, CDR2 YNNKEL (reference sequence). The CDR3 region has the DNA TGTGCCAGCAGCCCCAGAGAGGTCACTTACTCTGGAAACACCATATATTTT. Protein product: CASSPREVTYSGNTIYF.

There are many counts of this clonotype. The rearrangement uses TRBV7-8 and TRBJ1-3; 8 bases are a match to TRBD1. The V gene's germline CDR1 is SGHVS and CDR2 FQNEAQ. The CDR3 consists of 17 residues. V dropped 5 bases and J dropped 0; count of bases not matched to a gene: 9. Here the CDR3 reads CASSLGTGLSSGNTIYF. CDR3 DNA: TGTGCCAGCAGCCTCGGGACAGGCCTAAGCTCTGGAAACACCATATATTTT.

This clonotype was observed once. This could be a read error, since a much larger clone is one nucleotide away. The V gene is TRBV6-2 or TRBV6-3, the J gene TRBJ1-5, with D possibly being TRBD1 (5 bases). The ends were cut back, 6 bases at V and 5 bases at J, with 17 bases in the middle. The germline V gene encodes CDR1 MNHEY and CDR2 SVGEGT. The CDR3 consists of 15 residues. The CDR3 is CASRTGGSGDQPQHF. The CDR3 DNA sequence: TGTGCCAGCAGAACCGGGGGTTCCGGGGATCAGCCCCAGCATTTT.

Ten or more counts support this clonotype. The chain has TRBV6-2 or TRBV6-3 and TRBJ1-3; possible D gene TRBD1, 5 bases. Germline V gene data show CDR1 as MNHEY and CDR2 as SVGEGT. The V end lost 4 bases, the J end lost 0 bases, and 13 bases lay between the germline ends. The CDR3 sequence is 16 residues long. CDR3 in amino acids: CASSFRDSSSGNTIYF. CDR3 in DNA: TGTGCCAGCAGTTTTCGCGACAGCTCCTCTGGAAACACCATATATTTT.

This clonotype occurred many times. The rearrangement joins TRBV12-3 or TRBV12-4 to TRBJ2-3, with TRBD2 matching over 14 bases. This CDR3 contains 17 residues. V shed 5 bases and J 2 bases; nucleotides not matched to a gene: 6. CDR3 nucleotides: TGTGCCAGCAGTACTGGGACTAGCGGGGGCCCCACAGATACGCAGTATTTT. This codes for CASSTGTSGGPTDTQYF.

This clonotype was detected many times. V gene TRBV4-3 combines with J gene TRBJ2-1; D is uncertain. Germline values: CDR1 LGHNA, CDR2 YSLEER. V was pared by 4 bases and J by 12 bases, with 16 bases between. The CDR3 covers 13 residues. CDR3 in amino acids: CASSPTTGLVQFF. Here the CDR3 DNA reads TGCGCCAGCAGCCCGACAACGGGTTTAGTGCAGTTCTTC.

This clonotype was seen ten or more times. This rearrangement joins TRBV7-9 to TRBJ2-6; 10 bases are a match to TRBD2. V was clipped by 5 bases and J by 0 bases; unmatched bases: 7. Germline CDR1 SEHNR, CDR2 FQNEAQ (reference sequence). The CDR3 consists of 18 residues. The CDR3 bases are TGTGCCAGCAGCGCCGGGACTAGCGCTTCCTCTGGGGCCAACGTCCTGACTTTC. Translated: CASSAGTSASSGANVLTF.

Concerning this clonotype itself: A read error may be the cause here, since a much bigger clone is one base away. The chain uses TRBV4-3 and TRBJ2-7, with D maybe TRBD2 (5 bases). This CDR3 has 15 residues. Germline CDR1 LGHNA, CDR2 YSLEER. Trimming left V 3 bases short and J 6 bases short, with 18 bases between. CDR3 sequence: CASSQGISEIPEQYF. As DNA, the CDR3 is TGCGCCAGCAGCCAGGGGATTAGCGAGATTCCCGAGCAGTACTTC.

This clonotype was seen at least ten times. At one of its ends the junction is not consistent with the germline gene, which may arise from a read error. The chain couples TRBV5-4 to TRBJ1-1; perhaps TRBD1 as D (5 bases). This CDR3 is 15 amino acids long. Per germline, CDR1 SGHNT and CDR2 YYREEE (reference sequence). CDR3 bases: TGTGCCAGCAGTTTGGCCGGGACTTTGAACACTGAAGCTTTCTTT. Its protein is CASSLAGTLNTEAFF.

Comment on this clonotype: Its ends do not fully match the called genes, so a read error is possible. This chain joins TRBV6-5 and TRBJ2-5; 9 bases line up with TRBD1. This CDR3 region has 15 residues. The germline gives CDR1 MNHEY, CDR2 SVGAGI. CDR3 loop: CAGSYPTGGAETQYF. The CDR3 DNA reads TGTGCCGGCAGTTACCCAACAGGGGGCGCGGAGACCCAGTACTTC.

At least ten counts were recorded for this clonotype. This chain links TRBV9 with TRBJ1-3, with D maybe TRBD1 (5 bases). Looked up from germline, CDR1 is SGDLS and CDR2 is YYNGEE. CDR3 length equals 15 residues. The V gene lost 0 bases and the J gene lost 8 bases, with 15 bases spanning the gap. CDR3 bases: TGTGCCAGCAGCGTAGGATCAGGGTGGGAGGACACCATATATTTT. Its protein product is CASSVGSGWEDTIYF.

This clonotype was recorded a few times. V and J are TRBV7-2 and TRBJ2-7; a weak D match, TRBD1 (6 bases). CDR1 and CDR2 (germline): SGHTA, FQGNSA. The CDR3 consists of 13 residues. The ends were cut back, 5 bases at V and 7 bases at J, with 15 bases in the middle. The DNA of the CDR3 is TGTGCCAGCAGCATCCCCACAGGGCGGGAGCAGTACTTC. Residues: CASSIPTGREQYF.

To note about this clonotype: A far larger clone is a single base away, which makes a read error likely. The chain carries TRBV28 and TRBJ1-1; unclear D gene. Germline lookup yields CDR1 MDHEN and CDR2 SYDVKM. The CDR3 is 11 amino acids. The CDR3 nucleotides read TGTGCCCGCAGTTTAGATACTGAAGCTTTCTTT. Encoded protein: CARSLDTEAFF.

This clonotype was observed many times. The chain has TRBV6-2 or TRBV6-3 and TRBJ1-2, with D tentatively TRBD1 (5 bases). CDR1 MNHEY and CDR2 SVGEGT come from the germline V gene. CDR3 length: 18 amino acids. V lost 2 bases and J 2 bases, leaving 21 bases between the germline ends. The CDR3 here is CASSYLPTAVITNYGYTF. The CDR3 DNA reads as TGTGCCAGCAGTTACCTCCCGACAGCTGTGATAACAAACTATGGCTACACCTTC.

This clonotype was seen repeatedly, ten times or more. V is TRBV12-3 or TRBV12-4 and J is TRBJ1-1; a weak D match, TRBD1 (5 bases). The CDR3 runs 13 residues. The V gene lost 7 bases and the J gene lost 2 bases, with 11 bases spanning the gap. The chain's CDR3 is CASTQRGNTEAFF. The CDR3 coding sequence is TGTGCCAGCACCCAGAGGGGAAACACTGAAGCTTTCTTT.

This clonotype was recorded at least ten times. The rearrangement uses TRBV2 and TRBJ2-7; TRBD1 matches 7 bases. The V gene end was trimmed by 4 bases and the J gene end by 10 bases; junction bases not matched to a gene: 13. Germline CDR1 and CDR2: SNHLY and FYNNEI. This CDR3 region has 14 residues. CDR3 in DNA: TGTGCCAGCAGTGCTTTCGACAGGGATCAACGTCAGTACTTC. The encoded protein is CASSAFDRDQRQYF.

This clonotype was seen a handful of times. The chain joins TRBV6-2 or TRBV6-3 to TRBJ2-2, with 8 bases lining up with TRBD2. CDR1 MNHEY and CDR2 SVGEGT come from the germline V gene. CDR3 length: 16 amino acids. With 7 bases clipped from V and 5 bases from J, the junction kept 12 bases outside the gene matches. The CDR3 nucleotides read TGTGCCAGCACCCCCACAGCGGGAGCGGGGACCGGGGAGCTGTTTTTT. This encodes CASTPTAGAGTGELFF.

In this sample, this clonotype turned up many times. V is TRBV6-5 and J is TRBJ2-3; 9 nucleotides line up with TRBD1. The CDR3 extends over 16 amino acids. With 5 bases clipped from V and 2 bases from J, the junction kept 8 bases outside the gene matches. Germline V gives CDR1 MNHEY, CDR2 SVGAGI. The CDR3, as DNA: TGTGCCAGCAGTCAGTGGGACAGGGCGAACACAGATACGCAGTATTTT. The encoded protein is CASSQWDRANTDTQYF.

A few counts support this clonotype. This clone may be a read error of a much larger clone one base away. The conserved phenylalanine or tryptophan is not found at the CDR3 terminus, so this likely reflects a read error. This chain uses TRBV27 with TRBJ1-5; D gene uncertain. Germline CDR1 and CDR2: MNHEY and SMNVEV (reference sequence). This CDR3 spans 14 amino acids. V shed 0 bases and J shed 0 bases, with 3 bases lying between them. CDR3 sequence (DNA): TGTGCCAGCAGTTTATCCGGTAGCAATCAGCCCCAGCATTCT. Amino acids: CASSLSGSNQPQHS.

This clonotype was found many times. The genes are TRBV6-5 and TRBJ1-1; 8 nucleotides align to TRBD1. Germline V gene data show CDR1 as MNHEY and CDR2 as SVGAGI. After removal of 0 bases from V and 4 bases from J, the junction contained 16 bases not matched to a gene. The CDR3 length is 19 residues. The CDR3 protein is CASSYSDQGAVNWFTEAFF. The CDR3 DNA sequence: TGTGCCAGCAGTTACTCGGACCAGGGGGCCGTAAATTGGTTCACTGAAGCTTTCTTT.

The sample holds a few counts of this clonotype. The J gene is TRBJ2-1, the V gene TRBV27; D call uncertain. CDR3 length: 17 amino acids. Germline loops: CDR1 MNHEY, CDR2 SMNVEV (reference sequence). V shed 5 bases and J shed 1 base, with 18 bases lying between them. The CDR3 DNA is TGTGCCAGCAGTCCTTTTTCGACGGCCCCTTCCTACAATGAGCAGTTCTTC. It is translated as CASSPFSTAPSYNEQFF.

This clonotype was detected ten times or more. The chain links TRBV2 to TRBJ2-7; D possibly corresponds to TRBD1 (6 bases). CDR1 is SNHLY, CDR2 FYNNEI, per germline. V was clipped by 2 bases and J by 5 bases, with 16 bases between them. The CDR3 totals 15 residues. The CDR3 loop is CASSEMRGTTDEQYF. CDR3 DNA sequence: TGTGCCAGCAGTGAAATGAGGGGGACGACCGACGAGCAGTACTTC.

This clonotype was counted ten times or more. The chain links TRBV2 to TRBJ1-2; possible D gene TRBD1, 5 bases. V was pared by 6 bases and J by 2 bases, with 16 bases between. CDR3 length equals 15 residues. Germline assignment: CDR1 SNHLY and CDR2 FYNNEI. CDR3 DNA sequence: TGTGCCAGCAGGGATTCCCCCAGGGAGAACTATGGCTACACCTTC. Protein: CASRDSPRENYGYTF.

This clonotype has a count of ten or more. This chain links TRBV20-1 with TRBJ1-4; a possible D gene is TRBD1 (5 bases). Trimming pared 7 bases from V and 8 bases from J, leaving 17 bases between. Germline CDR1 DFQATT, CDR2 SNEGSKA (reference sequence). This CDR3 is built from 13 residues. The CDR3 DNA is TGCAGTGTCCCAGAGGGGATCTCCGAAAAACTGTTTTTT. The encoded protein is CSVPEGISEKLFF.

This clonotype has ten or more counts. The chain is built from TRBV20-1 and TRBJ1-4; D gene ambiguous. Trimming took 2 bases from V and 6 from J, leaving 19 bases between them. Germline values: CDR1 DFQATT, CDR2 SNEGSKA (reference sequence). This CDR3 is 16 amino acids long. DNA for the CDR3: TGCAGTGCTAGACCCGAAGGACCGACATATTATGAAAAACTGTTTTTT. This translates into CSARPEGPTYYEKLFF.

This clonotype was seen ten or more times. The chain recombines TRBV4-3 with TRBJ2-1; weak D call: TRBD2 (5 bases). The germline CDR1 and CDR2 sequences are LGHNA and YSLEER. Trimming removed 5 bases at V and 7 bases at J, with 15 bases between. This CDR3 comprises 14 residues. The DNA of the CDR3 is TGCGCCAGCAGCGACGGGGTCCCTTATAATGAGCAGTTCTTC. Its translation: CASSDGVPYNEQFF.

This clonotype was detected ten times or more. This sequence joins TRBV28 and TRBJ1-2; D may be TRBD1 (5 bases). The CDR3 sequence is 15 residues long. Germline assignment: CDR1 MDHEN and CDR2 SYDVKM. V gave up 5 bases and J gave up 4 bases, with 17 bases separating them. The CDR3: CASSPLGLISYGYTF. DNA for the CDR3: TGTGCCAGCAGTCCCCTGGGACTTATCAGCTATGGCTACACCTTC.

The chain links TRBV28 to TRBJ2-7; D is ambiguous. Germline V gives CDR1 MDHEN, CDR2 SYDVKM. The CDR3 has 14 residues. The V and J ends lost 3 bases and 5 bases respectively, with 14 bases between them. The CDR3 loop is CASSLSLELDEQYF. CDR3 in DNA: TGTGCCAGCAGTTTGAGTCTCGAATTGGACGAGCAGTACTTC.

This clonotype was picked up many times. The V and J genes are TRBV6-2 or TRBV6-3 and TRBJ2-3, with D possibly matching TRBD2 (6 bases). This CDR3 spans 14 amino acids. The V end was cut by 4 bases, the J end by 0 bases, with 8 bases between. The V gene's germline CDR1 is MNHEY and CDR2 SVGEGT. CDR3 amino acids: CASSWGTSTDTQYF. CDR3 nucleotide sequence: TGTGCCAGCAGTTGGGGGACTAGCACAGATACGCAGTATTTT.

There are many counts of this clonotype. This sequence joins TRBV6-5 and TRBJ2-7; the match to TRBD2 covers 7 bases. Germline CDR1 and CDR2: MNHEY and SVGAGI. J gave up 5 bases and V 8 bases, and 12 bases lay outside the gene matches. CDR3 size: 14 residues. CDR3 in amino acids: CASSSRRGRDEQYF. The CDR3 DNA sequence: TGTGCCAGCTCCTCTCGCCGAGGGAGGGACGAGCAGTACTTC.

This clonotype was detected many times. The chain carries TRBV15 and TRBJ1-4; unclear D gene. CDR1 is LNHNV and CDR2 is YYDKDF in the germline V gene (reference sequence). The CDR3 contains 15 residues. V lost 4 bases and J lost 8, with 17 bases in between. CDR3 sequence (DNA): TGTGCCACCAGCAACCTACAGTCAAACTTAGAAAAACTGTTTTTT. It codes for CATSNLQSNLEKLFF. The whole variable domain, remainder taken from reference TRBV15 and TRBJ1-4, is DAMVIQNPRYQVTQFGKPVTLSCSQTLNHNVMYWYQQKSSQAPKLLFHYYDKDFNNEADTPDNFQSRRPNTSFCFLDIRSPGLGDTAMYLCATSNLQSNLEKLFFGSGTQLSVL.